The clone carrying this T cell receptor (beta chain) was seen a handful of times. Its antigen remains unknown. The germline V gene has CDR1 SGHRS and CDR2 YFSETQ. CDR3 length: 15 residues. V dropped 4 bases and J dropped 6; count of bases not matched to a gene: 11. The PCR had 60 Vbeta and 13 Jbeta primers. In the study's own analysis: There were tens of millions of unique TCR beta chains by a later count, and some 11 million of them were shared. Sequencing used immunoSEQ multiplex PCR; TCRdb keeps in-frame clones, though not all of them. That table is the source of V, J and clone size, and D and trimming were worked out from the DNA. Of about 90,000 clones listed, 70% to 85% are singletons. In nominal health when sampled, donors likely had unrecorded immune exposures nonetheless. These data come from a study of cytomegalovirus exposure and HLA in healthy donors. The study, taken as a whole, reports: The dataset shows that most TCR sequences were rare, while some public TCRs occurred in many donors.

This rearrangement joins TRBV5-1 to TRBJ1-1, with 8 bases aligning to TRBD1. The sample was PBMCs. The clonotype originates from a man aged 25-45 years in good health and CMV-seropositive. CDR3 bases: TGCGCCAGCAGCAACGTTATGGCAGGGGGCTCTGAAGCTTTCTTT. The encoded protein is CASSNVMAGGSEAFF.